The 10 T cell receptor beta chains given below trace back to one sample, sequenced in a study of control samples from healthy donors and cancer patients. Data came from immunoSEQ multiplex PCR; TCRdb stores just in-frame clones and leaves some out. Among more than 95,000 clones, 85% to 90% were seen once, and the ten largest hold 19%. Sequenced: PBMCs. Receptors were obtained from a man in his 60s with lung cancer.

The V call is TRBV5-4, the J call TRBJ2-7; 7 bases fit TRBD1. After removal of 4 bases from V and 4 bases from J, the junction contained 5 bases not matched to a gene. This CDR3 spans 13 amino acids. CDR1 is SGHNT, CDR2 YYREEE, per germline (reference sequence). CDR3 sequence reads: CASSPDRWYEQYF. CDR3 DNA sequence: TGTGCCAGCAGCCCGGACAGGTGGTACGAGCAGTACTTC.

The chain couples TRBV5-8 to TRBJ1-5; D is ambiguous. CDR3 length equals 17 residues. Germline assignment: CDR1 SGHTS and CDR2 YDEGEE. V dropped 3 bases and J dropped 0 bases, with 16 bases sitting between them. CDR3 sequence: CASSSPYSGYSNQPQHF. CDR3 in DNA: TGTGCCAGCAGCTCACCTTACTCGGGCTATAGCAATCAGCCCCAGCATTTT.

J is TRBJ2-3 and V is TRBV9; TRBD2 agrees at 12 bases. The CDR3 has 16 amino acids. The V gene end was trimmed by 3 bases and the J gene end by 1 base; junction bases not matched to a gene: 3. The germline V gene encodes CDR1 SGDLS and CDR2 YYNGEE. The CDR3 region is CASSGTSGDGTDTQYF. The CDR3 nucleotides are TGTGCCAGCAGCGGGACTAGCGGGGATGGCACAGATACGCAGTATTTT.

This chain connects TRBV5-3 to TRBJ2-7; 7 nucleotides line up with TRBD2. TRBV5-3 is classed as an ORF, of uncertain function. The CDR3 loop spans 15 amino acids. The trim removed 5 bases at V and 3 bases at J, leaving 11 bases unmatched. The CDR3 is CARRSGGSEGYEQYF. CDR3 in DNA: TGTGCCAGAAGGTCCGGGGGGTCGGAAGGCTACGAGCAGTACTTC.

This chain uses TRBV7-2 with TRBJ1-1; D is unclear. The CDR3 is 14 residues long. Deletions cut 3 bases from V and 1 base from J, with 9 bases between. Germline V gene lookup returns CDR1 SGHTA and CDR2 FQGNSA. Here the CDR3 reads CASSLGPSNTEAFF. The CDR3 DNA reads TGTGCCAGCAGCTTGGGCCCATCGAACACTGAAGCTTTCTTT.

The genes are TRBV2 and TRBJ1-5, with D tentatively TRBD1 (6 bases). The CDR3 totals 15 residues. Germline V gene data show CDR1 as SNHLY and CDR2 as FYNNEI. Trimming removed 6 bases from V and 1 base from J, with 13 bases in between. CDR3 region: CASSQAGASNQPQHF. The DNA of the CDR3 is TGTGCCAGCAGCCAGGCAGGGGCGAGCAATCAGCCCCAGCATTTT.

V gene TRBV7-9 combines with J gene TRBJ1-2; D remains ambiguous. V was cut by 5 bases and J by 5 bases, with 12 bases left in between. CDR3 size: 13 residues. Germline CDR1 and CDR2: SEHNR and FQNEAQ (reference sequence). CDR3 in DNA: TGTGCCAGCAGCCCCCGCGAACCTTATGGCTACACCTTC. Its protein is CASSPREPYGYTF. Variable domain in full (rest from reference TRBV7-9 and TRBJ1-2): DTGVSQNPRHKITKRGQNVTFRCDPISEHNRLYWYRQTLGQGPEFLTYFQNEAQLEKSRLLSDRFSAERPKGSFSTLEIQRTEQGDSAMYLCASSPREPYGYTFGSGTRLTVV.

The rearrangement uses TRBV6-4 and TRBJ2-1; D assignment may be TRBD1 or TRBD2 (6 bases each). This CDR3 region has 13 residues. Germline V gene sequence: CDR1 MRHNA, CDR2 SNTAGT. The V end lost 3 bases, the J end lost 12 bases, and 15 bases lay between the germline ends. CDR3 region: CASSDSRGVGQFF. CDR3 DNA: TGTGCCAGCAGTGATTCGAGGGGGGTTGGGCAGTTCTTC.

The V gene is TRBV5-1, the J gene TRBJ1-2; D ambiguous. Germline CDR1 is SGHRS and CDR2 is YFSETQ. Trimming took off 0 bases at V and 0 bases at J, with 9 bases between the two ends. The CDR3 is 15 amino acids. CDR3 nucleotides: TGCGCCAGCAGCTTGGACAGCAAAACTAACTATGGCTACACCTTC. Translating gives CASSLDSKTNYGYTF. The whole variable domain, filled in from reference TRBV5-1 and TRBJ1-2, reads KAGVTQTPRYLIKTRGQQVTLSCSPISGHRSVSWYQQTPGQGLQFLFEYFSETQRNKGNFPGRFSGRQFSNSRSEMNVSTLELGDSALYLCASSLDSKTNYGYTFGSGTRLTVV.

The rearrangement uses TRBV3-1 (or the pseudogene TRBV3-2) and TRBJ1-2; D may be TRBD1 (5 bases). Germline loops: CDR1 LGHDT, CDR2 YNNKEL (reference sequence). This CDR3 region has 15 residues. With 1 base removed from V and 3 bases from J, the gap between germline ends came to 12 bases. DNA for the CDR3: TGTGCCAGCAGCCAAGGGTCTGACAGTTACTATGGCTACACCTTC. This translates into CASSQGSDSYYGYTF.